Sequencing of this TCR beta chain was carried out in a study of shared clonotypes between healthy human individuals. Whole-study findings and limits: When naive CD4 clonotypes were compared across a few donors, roughly 4.9% were shared. Only blood was sampled; tissue repertoires likely differ. Sharing of clonotypes among donors was expected to vary with sequencing depth. It was the non-shared clonotypes that had lower generation probabilities than clonotypes shared by all four donors.

Generated by immunoSEQ multiplex PCR, the TCRdb table keeps only in-frame clones and is missing some. The profile shows 950,000 to 1,100,000 clones, roughly 75% of them singletons. The CDR3 sequence is 17 residues long. After removal of 0 bases from V and 4 bases from J, the junction contained 10 bases not matched to a gene. From germline, CDR1 is SGDLS and CDR2 YYNGEE. Details on this clone: The antigen is unknown.

Material for sequencing was memory CD4+ T cells sorted from blood. Subset defined: CD45RA-negative fraction. The chain carries TRBV9 and TRBJ2-1, with 7 bases that match TRBD2. This clonotype originated in a man between 18 and 29 years old in good health. The CDR3 coding sequence is TGTGCCAGCAGCGTAGGCGCTAGCGGAGGTCCTTACAATGAGCAGTTCTTC. The encoded protein is CASSVGASGGPYNEQFF.